This T cell receptor beta chain was captured by sequencing in a study of T cells after yellow fever vaccination (dated by TCRdb to the late 2010s). In the study overall: Libraries from fractions with low cell numbers were prepared with the SMART-Seq v4 Ultra Low Input RNA kit. Blood was collected at multiple timepoints before and after primary and secondary immunization, and bulk PBMC replicates and cell subsets were isolated. To track T-cell clones before and after primary and booster YFV17D yellow fever vaccination, bulk TCR alpha and beta repertoires were sequenced longitudinally. Two healthy male donors made up the cohort, one aged 18 to 29 years and the other aged 30 to 40 years.

TCR cDNA was synthesized by 5'RACE template switching, through which a universal primer site and unique molecular identifiers were introduced. Priming for cDNA synthesis came from both the TCR alpha and TCR beta constant segments. Library amplification involved two PCR steps, and the second step added sample barcodes and sequencing adapters. Sequencing of libraries was performed on Illumina HiSeq 2500 (2x100 bp) or NovaSeq (2x150 bp). From the authors' description of their analysis: MIGEC handled demultiplexing of reads and collapsing into UMI consensus sequences, while MiXCR performed V(D)J alignment. Vaccine-responding clonotypes were defined with edgeR using replicate PBMC samples, requiring FDR below 0.01 and a log2 fold change above 5 up to day 15. Each bulk clonotype received a CD4 or CD8 identity based on whether the sequenced CD4 or CD8 repertoire contained that clonotype at higher abundance. In-frame beta chains were kept once TCRdb had trimmed the public reads at Q25 with fastp and called clones with MiXCR. Records with the same CDR3 protein are collapsed into one entry carrying the most frequent genes and DNA. TCRdb assigned the V and J calls; the authors' analysis was not used. The sample includes some 69,000 distinct CDR3 sequences, with approximately 5% observed a single time. Under 2.5% of the sample rests with the top ten.

The investigation overall reported the following: A small share of clonotypes occurred in both CD4 and CD8 compartments, likely arising from convergent recombination. Computational filtering was required because FACS-sorted repertoires could contain abundant contaminating clonotypes from the bulk population. The secondary T-cell response was found to be weaker but faster than the primary response, with a peak reached on day 5 rather than on day 15. Most clones expanded after primary vaccination (about 95% of CD4 and over 80% of CD8) were re-detected after the booster, suggesting that broad memory maintenance occurred. Only a couple of donors were included in the study, so the extent to which the findings can be generalized is limited.

The treatment or condition label corresponds to: live attenuated yellow fever vaccine strain. PBMCs were isolated from peripheral blood using a standard Ficoll-Paque protocol. CD4 and CD8 T-cell fractions were isolated with Dynabeads CD4 and CD8 positive selection kits. RNA was extracted with TriZol from bulk PBMCs, CD4 and CD8 fractions, and dextramer-positive and dextramer-negative fractions. At the junction V is shortened by 9 bases and J by 4 bases, with 13 bases in between. The germline V gene yields MNHEY for CDR1 and SVGEGT for CDR2. Counted from cysteine to phenylalanine, this CDR3 has 13 amino acids. The CDR3 DNA has 39 bases and is translated from base 1. This clonotype has a count of ten or more. It lacks a known antigen. Base quality data are lacking; no much larger clone is found one base away.

This sequence uses TRBV6-2 or TRBV6-3 and TRBJ1-5, with no reliable assignment of the D segment. The sequencing here drew on CD4+ T cells sorted from PBMCs, taken around 15 days after the first yellow fever vaccination. The receptor was derived from a man younger than 35 who received the YFV17D yellow fever vaccine. The CDR3 reads CASAPDGNQPQHF. The DNA reads as follows: TGTGCCAGTGCTCCGGACGGGAATCAGCCCCAGCATTTT.